This T cell receptor (beta chain) was captured in a study of blood T cell repertoires in COVID-19. Clones were sequenced by immunoSEQ multiplex PCR, and TCRdb holds only the in-frame ones, with some missing. This sample has some 80,000 clones; roughly four fifths occur once, and the top ten carry about 12%. The trim removed 0 bases at V and 15 bases at J, leaving 9 bases unmatched. CDR1 is SGDLS and CDR2 is YYNGEE in the germline V gene. The length of the CDR3 is 13 residues. The receptor was derived from an elderly man with acute or convalescent COVID-19. The V and J genes are TRBV9 and TRBJ2-1; 7 positions agree with TRBD1. What was sequenced was peripheral blood. As DNA, the CDR3 is TGTGCCAGCAGCGTAGGGTCGGACAGGTCGCGGTTCTTC. Its protein product is CASSVGSDRSRFF.